Following are 29 T cell receptor beta chains from one sample sequenced in a study of shared clonotypes between healthy human individuals. CD45RO-negative cells were positively selected for CCR7, leaving out terminally differentiated effector memory CD45RA+ cells. The protocol was immunoSEQ multiplex PCR, while the TCRdb copy is restricted to in-frame clones and leaves out a portion. The table records hundreds of thousands of clones, around 96% of them present only once. The sequenced sample consisted of naive CD8+ T cells sorted from blood. The receptors stem from a woman aged 25 to 45 in good health.

The V call is TRBV5-4, the J call TRBJ2-7; 7 bases align to TRBD1. V dropped 3 bases and J dropped 3; count of bases not matched to a gene: 6. Germline V gene lookup returns CDR1 SGHNT and CDR2 YYREEE (reference sequence). This CDR3 has 14 amino acids. CDR3 DNA: TGTGCCAGCAGCTCGGGACAGAGCTTCTACGAGCAGTACTTC. It codes for CASSSGQSFYEQYF. Supplemented by reference TRBV5-4 and TRBJ2-7, the full variable domain reads ETGVTQSPTHLIKTRGQQVTLRCSSQSGHNTVSWYQQALGQGPQFIFQYYREEENGRGNFPPRFSGLQFPNYSSELNVNALELDDSALYLCASSSGQSFYEQYFGPGTRLTVT.

This clone was detected only once. The rearrangement links TRBV5-6 to TRBJ1-2; a possible D gene is TRBD1 (6 bases). Trimming took off 0 bases at V and 7 bases at J, with 13 bases between the two ends. The CDR3 consists of 14 residues. The germline gives CDR1 SGHDT, CDR2 YYEEEE. This chain's CDR3 is CASSLGGAGVGYTF. CDR3 nucleotides: TGTGCCAGCAGCTTGGGTGGAGCAGGGGTTGGCTACACCTTC.

The chain combines TRBV29-1 with TRBJ1-2; D may be TRBD1 (5 bases). Per the germline V gene, CDR1 is SQVTM and CDR2 is ANQGSEA. With 3 bases removed from V and 4 bases from J, the gap between germline ends came to 9 bases. The CDR3 is 12 amino acids. The CDR3 region is CSVEGHFYGYTF. CDR3 DNA: TGCAGCGTTGAGGGGCACTTCTATGGCTACACCTTC.

The chain employs TRBV27 and TRBJ2-7, with 9 bases matching TRBD1. With 6 bases clipped from V and 7 bases from J, the junction kept 13 bases outside the gene matches. The germline V gene has CDR1 MNHEY and CDR2 SMNVEV (reference sequence). CDR3 length equals 15 residues. The CDR3 DNA sequence: TGTGCCAGCAGGATACTCGGACAGGGGAGGGTGGAGCAGTACTTC. Translated: CASRILGQGRVEQYF.

The chain combines TRBV11-1 with TRBJ2-2; 7 bases align to TRBD2. V lost 2 bases to trimming and J lost 6 bases; unmatched junction nucleotides: 9. The CDR3 totals 16 residues. CDR1 is SGHAT and CDR2 is FQDESV in the germline V gene (reference sequence). CDR3 sequence (DNA): TGTGCCAGCAGCTTATCGGGGGAGGGCCTTGCCGGGGAGCTGTTTTTT. This sequence encodes CASSLSGEGLAGELFF.

The chain carries TRBV27 and TRBJ1-2; the match to TRBD1 covers 8 bases. CDR3 size: 14 residues. CDR1 and CDR2 from the germline V gene are MNHEY and SMNVEV (reference sequence). V gave up 4 bases and J gave up 7 bases; unmatched junction bases: 8. CDR3 nucleotide sequence: TGTGCCAGCAGTTCGTACCAGGGGGCGGGTGGCTACACCTTC. Translating it yields CASSSYQGAGGYTF.

This sequence joins TRBV7-9 and TRBJ2-7; 10 bases fit TRBD1. The CDR3 is 16 amino acids. Germline values: CDR1 SEHNR, CDR2 FQNEAQ (reference sequence). V trimming: 5 bases; J trimming: 3 bases; junction bases outside the gene matches: 10. CDR3 DNA: TGTGCCAGCAGCCACTTCGACAGGGGGCAAATCTACGAGCAGTACTTC. Translated, it gives CASSHFDRGQIYEQYF.

J is TRBJ2-5 and V is TRBV4-2; 7 positions agree with TRBD2. The J call is uncertain, as TRBJ2-7 better fits the DNA end. The germline CDR1 and CDR2 sequences are LGHNA and YNFKEQ. CDR3 length: 16 residues. The CDR3 coding sequence is TGTGCCAGCAGCCAAACCCTAGCGGTGAGCTCCTACGAGCAGTACTTC. Its translation is CASSQTLAVSSYEQYF.

The V gene is TRBV30, the J gene TRBJ2-5, with D maybe TRBD1 (5 bases). Judging by the DNA end, TRBJ2-7 fits better; the J call may be wrong. The CDR3 has 12 residues. Germline V gene data show CDR1 as GTSNPN and CDR2 as SVGIG (reference sequence). The CDR3 DNA sequence: TGTGCCTGGGGGGATGACAGCTACGAGCAGTACTTC. Encoded protein: CAWGDDSYEQYF.

The rearrangement links TRBV7-9 to TRBJ1-4, with D hard to call. The CDR3 is 14 residues long. CDR1 is SEHNR and CDR2 is FQNEAQ in the germline V gene (reference sequence). Between the trimmed V and J ends, which lost 5 bases and 5 bases, there was a span of 12 bases. CDR3 DNA sequence: TGTGCCAGCAGCCCACCCGGAAGAAATGAAAAACTGTTTTTT. Translation gives CASSPPGRNEKLFF.

The chain recombines TRBV2 with TRBJ2-1; TRBD1 matches 8 bases. The V segment lost 3 bases and the J segment 6 bases; nucleotides outside the gene matches: 10. The CDR3 extends over 16 amino acids. Germline CDR1 reads SNHLY; CDR2 reads FYNNEI. CDR3 amino acids: CASSDRTGRLSNEQFF. In DNA, the CDR3 is TGTGCCAGCAGTGACCGGACAGGGCGGTTATCCAATGAGCAGTTCTTC.

The CDR3 spells CASSHEGSDTQYF. The CDR3, as DNA: TGTGCCAGCAGCCACGAGGGGAGCGATACGCAGTATTTT. The chain carries TRBV13 and TRBJ2-3, with D perhaps being TRBD1 or TRBD2 (5 bases each). The CDR3 is 13 residues long. V lost 5 bases to trimming and J lost 6 bases, with 12 bases between them. Germline CDR1 and CDR2: PRHDT and FYEKMQ (reference sequence).

The count of this clone is one. The chain has TRBV29-1 and TRBJ2-7; 9 positions agree with TRBD1. Germline V gene lookup returns CDR1 SQVTM and CDR2 ANQGSEA. V gave up 7 bases and J gave up 6 bases; unmatched junction bases: 10. This CDR3 has 13 amino acids. The CDR3 coding sequence is TGCAGCGCACTGGGACAGGGTGCCATCGAGCAGTACTTC. Amino acids: CSALGQGAIEQYF.

The CDR3 sequence is CASSVPGRVLSGANVLTF. The CDR3, as DNA: TGCGCCAGCAGCGTCCCCGGGCGAGTACTCTCTGGGGCCAACGTCCTGACTTTC. The rearrangement uses TRBV4-1 and TRBJ2-6; D unresolved. Germline V gene sequence: CDR1 MGHRA, CDR2 YSYEKL. Trimming left V 5 bases short and J 0 bases short, with 17 bases between. CDR3 length: 18 residues.

This clone was counted a single time. The chain recombines TRBV6-5 with TRBJ2-1; D is unresolved. CDR1 and CDR2 from the germline V gene are MNHEY and SVGAGI. The CDR3 totals 11 residues. Trimming stripped 8 bases from V and 3 bases from J, with 5 bases between. The CDR3 loop is CASGIYNEQFF. CDR3 sequence (DNA): TGTGCCAGCGGAATCTACAATGAGCAGTTCTTC.

As regards this clone: The same CDR3 also results from other DNA sequences found in this sample. The chain carries TRBV28 and TRBJ2-2, with D unresolved. The V gene lost 3 bases and the J gene lost 7 bases, with 3 bases spanning the gap. Germline V gene lookup returns CDR1 MDHEN and CDR2 SYDVKM. The CDR3 totals 11 residues. The CDR3, as DNA: TGTGCCAGCAGTTTTGGCGGGGAGCTGTTTTTT. Translating gives CASSFGGELFF.

The rearrangement uses TRBV7-2 and TRBJ2-7; D might be TRBD2 (6 bases). The CDR3 runs to 15 residues. The V end was cut by 1 base, the J end by 1 base, with 11 bases between. The germline V gene has CDR1 SGHTA and CDR2 FQGNSA. The CDR3 loop reads CASSLDGSASYEQYF. For the CDR3, the DNA is TGTGCCAGCAGCTTAGACGGGAGTGCGTCCTACGAGCAGTACTTC.

The chain links TRBV4-2 to TRBJ1-3; D not resolved. This CDR3 spans 14 amino acids. Trimming took 5 bases from V and 0 from J, leaving 8 bases between them. The germline V gene has CDR1 LGHNA and CDR2 YNFKEQ. CDR3 DNA sequence: TGTGCCAGCAGCGGAGGGAGCTCTGGAAACACCATATATTTT. It codes for CASSGGSSGNTIYF.

The CDR3 sequence is CAIRDRGLETQYF. In DNA form, the CDR3 reads TGTGCCATCAGGGACAGGGGGCTCGAGACCCAGTACTTC. The rearrangement links TRBV10-3 to TRBJ2-5; 11 bases map to TRBD1. The CDR3 consists of 13 residues. The ends lost 6 bases at V and 5 bases at J; junction bases unmatched: 2. The germline gives CDR1 ENHRY, CDR2 SYGVKD.

V usage is TRBV29-1 and J usage is TRBJ2-1; perhaps TRBD2 as D (5 bases). V dropped 5 bases and J dropped 8 bases, with 16 bases sitting between them. This CDR3 is built from 13 residues. Germline lookup yields CDR1 SQVTM and CDR2 ANQGSEA. The CDR3 DNA is TGCAGCGTTCTTAGAGAGGGTGTGTATGAGCAGTTCTTC. Protein sequence: CSVLREGVYEQFF.

Only a few counts were recorded for this clone. Other DNA variants within this sample encode the same CDR3. Here the CDR3 DNA reads TGTGCCAGCAGTTACTCGACGGGCTACGAGCAGTACTTC. Translated, it gives CASSYSTGYEQYF. The V gene is TRBV6-5, the J gene TRBJ2-7; D call uncertain. CDR1 is MNHEY, CDR2 SVGAGI, per germline. There are 13 residues in the CDR3. The V and J ends lost 0 bases and 3 bases respectively, with 6 bases between them.

Notes on this clone: The sample carries other DNA sequences with the same CDR3. V is TRBV20-1 and J is TRBJ1-2; D remains ambiguous. Trimming cost V 3 bases and J 5 bases, with 4 bases left between them. The length of the CDR3 is 10 residues. Germline V gene data show CDR1 as DFQATT and CDR2 as SNEGSKA (reference sequence). The CDR3 loop is CSARVYGYTF. CDR3 bases: TGCAGTGCTAGGGTTTATGGCTACACCTTC.

The rearrangement uses TRBV7-9 and TRBJ1-1; 10 nucleotides line up with TRBD1. This CDR3 contains 14 residues. Trimming removed 5 bases from V and 10 bases from J; junction bases left unmatched: 10. The V gene's germline CDR1 is SEHNR and CDR2 FQNEAQ (reference sequence). The CDR3 reads CASSMGTGEELAFF. The CDR3 nucleotides are TGTGCCAGCAGCATGGGGACAGGGGAGGAATTAGCTTTCTTT.

This chain connects TRBV18 to TRBJ1-1, with TRBD1 as a possible D gene (6 bases). V lost 4 bases and J lost 4, with 10 bases in between. The CDR3 spans 13 residues. Germline CDR1 is KGHSH and CDR2 is LQKENI. CDR3: CASSLGGGTEAFF. CDR3 in DNA: TGTGCCAGCTCACTGGGAGGGGGCACTGAAGCTTTCTTT. The variable domain in full, with the rest retrieved from reference TRBV18 and TRBJ1-1, is NAGVMQNPRHLVRRRGQEARLRCSPMKGHSHVYWYRQLPEEGLKFMVYLQKENIIDESGMPKERFSAEFPKEGPSILRIQQVVRGDSAAYFCASSLGGGTEAFFGQGTRLTVV.

V gene TRBV23-1 combines with J gene TRBJ1-5; 9 bases map to TRBD1. TRBV23-1 is given ORF status, its function remaining uncertain. CDR3 size: 16 residues. The trim removed 11 bases at V and 3 bases at J, leaving 14 bases unmatched. The CDR3 loop is CASGREDRGTNQPQHF. The CDR3, as DNA: TGCGCCTCAGGTCGTGAGGACAGGGGTACCAATCAGCCCCAGCATTTT.

This clone has more than one count but fewer than ten. The identical CDR3 is also encoded by other nucleotide sequences in the sample. The genes are TRBV2 and TRBJ1-4; D gene uncertain. Germline-derived CDR1 and CDR2 are SNHLY and FYNNEI. The ends were cut back, 6 bases at V and 7 bases at J, with 3 bases in the middle. The CDR3 totals 10 residues. CDR3 in amino acids: CASRGEKLFF. CDR3 bases: TGTGCCAGCAGGGGTGAAAAACTGTTTTTT. The complete variable domain, with remaining parts taken from reference TRBV2 and TRBJ1-4, reads EPEVTQTPSHQVTQMGQEVILRCVPISNHLYFYWYRQILGQKVEFLVSFYNNEISEKSEIFDDQFSVERPDGSNFTLKIRSTKLEDSAMYFCASRGEKLFFGSGTQLSVL.

The rearrangement uses TRBV19 and TRBJ1-1, with D hard to call. V shed 6 bases and J shed 0 bases, with 8 bases lying between them. The CDR3 runs 13 residues. CDR1 and CDR2 from the germline V gene are LNHDA and SQIVND (reference sequence). CDR3 amino acids: CASRTPMNTEAFF. The CDR3, as DNA: TGTGCCAGTAGGACGCCGATGAACACTGAAGCTTTCTTT. The entire variable domain, with the rest obtained from reference TRBV19 and TRBJ1-1, is as follows: DGGITQSPKYLFRKEGQNVTLSCEQNLNHDAMYWYRQDPGQGLRLIYYSQIVNDFQKGDIAEGYSVSREKKESFPLTVTSAQKNPTAFYLCASRTPMNTEAFFGQGTRLTVV.

CDR3 protein: CASRDRGNYGYTF. DNA of the CDR3: TGTGCCAGCAGGGACAGGGGGAACTATGGCTACACCTTC. The rearrangement links TRBV27 to TRBJ1-2; 10 positions match TRBD1. This CDR3 is built from 13 residues. Germline CDR1 is MNHEY and CDR2 is SMNVEV (reference sequence). Trimming removed 6 bases from V and 2 bases from J; junction bases left unmatched: 0.

The chain has TRBV27 and TRBJ1-5; 7 positions agree with TRBD1. Looked up from germline, CDR1 is MNHEY and CDR2 is SMNVEV (reference sequence). This CDR3 comprises 15 residues. The ends lost 6 bases at V and 2 bases at J; junction bases unmatched: 7. The CDR3 here is CASRPTGEGNQPQHF. CDR3 DNA: TGTGCCAGCAGACCCACAGGGGAAGGCAATCAGCCCCAGCATTTT.